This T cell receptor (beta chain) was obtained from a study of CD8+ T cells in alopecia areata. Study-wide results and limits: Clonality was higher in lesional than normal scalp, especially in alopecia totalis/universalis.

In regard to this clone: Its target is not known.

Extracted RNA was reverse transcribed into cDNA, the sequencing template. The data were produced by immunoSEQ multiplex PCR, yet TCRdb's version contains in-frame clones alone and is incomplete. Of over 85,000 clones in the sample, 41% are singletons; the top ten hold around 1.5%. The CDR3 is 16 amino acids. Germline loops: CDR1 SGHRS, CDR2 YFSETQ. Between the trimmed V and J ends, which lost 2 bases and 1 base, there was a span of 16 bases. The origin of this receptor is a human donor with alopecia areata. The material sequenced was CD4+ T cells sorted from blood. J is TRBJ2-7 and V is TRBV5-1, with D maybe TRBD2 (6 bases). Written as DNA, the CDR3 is TGCGCCAGCAGCTTCTCTTTAGCGGACGAATCCTACGAGCAGTACTTC. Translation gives CASSFSLADESYEQYF.